This is a list of T cell receptor beta chains from one sample in a study of T cells in localized non-small cell lung cancer. Sequenced by immunoSEQ multiplex PCR; TCRdb stores in-frame clones only, minus some. The sample consists of around 29,000 clones, 85% to 90% of them appearing once. The source material was peripheral blood, sampled before any cancer treatment. The receptors were sampled from a female donor older than 55 with stage III squamous cell lung carcinoma. The CDR3 runs from the conserved cysteine through the conserved F or W. The order of the fields is D gene, J gene, clone size, V gene, CDR3 protein, CDR3 DNA. The D gene is left open where the match is weak. A row's size may be missing; if present it is once, few, many or a size class.

- | TRBJ2-5 | - | TRBV7-2 | CASSLAGIRETQYF | TGTGCCAGCAGCTTAGCAGGGATCAGGGAGACCCAGTACTTC
TRBD1 | TRBJ1-1 | - | TRBV4-3 | CASSRPGQGKEEAFF | TGCGCCAGCAGCCGTCCGGGACAGGGGAAGGAGGAAGCTTTCTTT
- | TRBJ2-7 | - | TRBV19 | CASREAGVGYEQYF | TGTGCCAGTAGAGAGGCAGGGGTGGGCTACGAGCAGTACTTC
- | TRBJ1-4 | - | TRBV7-8 | CASSRTTRREEKLFF | TGTGCCAGCAGCCGCACTACAAGGAGAGAGGAAAAACTGTTTTTT
TRBD1 | TRBJ1-3 | - | TRBV29-1 | CSVSPGQGVGNTIYF | TGCAGCGTTTCACCGGGACAGGGGGTTGGAAACACCATATATTTT
TRBD1 | TRBJ1-5 | once | TRBV28 | CASSFVQGRGLGQPQHF | TGTGCCAGCAGTTTTGTTCAGGGCAGGGGGCTCGGGCAGCCCCAGCATTTT
- | TRBJ1-4 | - | TRBV19 | CASRAWTTTNEKLFF | TGTGCCAGTAGGGCATGGACAACAACTAATGAAAAACTGTTTTTT
- | TRBJ1-2 | once | TRBV9 | CASSLMSGGAYGYTF | TGTGCCAGCAGCCTCATGTCGGGAGGGGCCTATGGCTACACCTTC
TRBD1 | TRBJ2-3 | - | TRBV19 | CASSIERGPYTDTQYF | TGTGCCAGTAGTATAGAAAGGGGGCCCTACACAGATACGCAGTATTTT
- | TRBJ1-1 | - | TRBV28 | CASSPGAYEAFF | TGTGCCAGCAGTCCAGGAGCTTATGAAGCTTTCTTT
TRBD2 | TRBJ2-3 | - | TRBV19 | CASSKTRLAGGRPSTDTQYF | TGTGCCAGTAGTAAGACCCGACTAGCGGGGGGGAGACCTAGCACAGATACGCAGTATTTT
- | TRBJ1-2 | - | TRBV28 | CASSPRAGTGLYGGYTF | TGTGCCAGCAGCCCTCGGGCGGGAACAGGCTTATATGGCGGCTACACCTTC
TRBD1 | TRBJ2-5 | - | TRBV6-5 | CASSYSRQGRTAQYF | TGTGCCAGCAGTTACTCACGACAGGGGCGCACGGCCCAGTACTTC
- | TRBJ2-3 | - | TRBV29-1 | CSVRSTDTQYF | TGCAGCGTTCGTAGCACAGATACGCAGTATTTT
- | TRBJ1-1 | - | TRBV7-3 | CASSLQGPNTEAFF | TGTGCCAGCAGCTTACAGGGCCCGAACACTGAGGCTTTCTTT
TRBD2 | TRBJ2-1 | few | TRBV5-1 | CASSPNLGTSGRSEQFF | TGCGCCAGCAGCCCCAATTTAGGGACTAGCGGGAGGAGTGAGCAGTTCTTC
- | TRBJ1-2 | few | TRBV9 | CASSVGGTYTF | TGTGCCAGCAGCGTAGGGGGGACTTACACCTTC
- | TRBJ2-7 | - | TRBV6-5 | CASSKGPIYEQYF | TGTGCCAGCAGTAAGGGCCCAATCTACGAGCAGTACTTC
- | TRBJ2-1 | - | TRBV4-1 | CASSQDPGNNEQFF | TGCGCCAGCAGCCAAGATCCAGGGAACAATGAGCAGTTCTTC
- | TRBJ2-3 | - | TRBV19 | CACGTSDTQYF | TGTGCGTGTGGCACCTCAGATACGCAGTATTTT